This TCR beta chain appears in the sequencing data of a study of cytomegalovirus exposure and HLA in healthy donors. The PCR used 60 Vbeta and 13 Jbeta primers. Here immunoSEQ multiplex PCR was the method, and the copy in TCRdb shows in-frame clones only, minus some. The sample has approximately 100,000 clones, 70% to 80% seen once. CDR1 and CDR2 (germline): SGHAT, FQNNGV. The V gene end was trimmed by 1 base and the J gene end by 0 bases; junction bases not matched to a gene: 9. This CDR3 is built from 18 residues. The sequencing input was PBMCs. This sequence joins TRBV11-2 and TRBJ2-3; 8 bases line up with TRBD2. The receptor was derived from a female donor in good health and CMV-seronegative. CDR3 sequence reads: CASSLVGSGMSSTDTQYF. The CDR3 nucleotides are TGTGCCAGCAGCTTAGTTGGTAGCGGGATGTCTAGCACAGATACGCAGTATTTT.